This note documents a single T cell receptor beta chain sequence. This clonotype was seen only a few times. Its antigen target is currently unknown. One base away there is no much larger clone; base qualities are not given. The library relied on PCR. Sequenced on an Illumina HiSeq 2500. Molecular barcoding was employed in the preparation of TCR libraries, with unique molecular identifiers being used to normalize TCRbeta repertoire quantification. Starting from the raw public reads, TCRdb applied fastp trimming at Q25, assembled clones with MiXCR and retained in-frame beta chains. Each CDR3 protein gets just one entry, which takes the most common genes and DNA from the rows behind it. In all, the sample holds hundreds of thousands of distinct CDR3 sequences, and around 9.5% of those were seen once. 5.5% to 8% of the sample belongs to the ten largest clones. These data belong to a study of T-cell reconstitution after alpha-beta-depleted transplantation in children listed by TCRdb under 2016. Describing the broader study: Using TCR repertoire profiling, the study quantitatively followed how T-cell immune reconstitution unfolded in children after TCRalphabeta/CD19-depleted allogeneic hematopoietic cell transplantation.

CDR1 and CDR2 (SNHLY, FYNNEI) derive from the germline V gene. The junction shows trimming of 5 bases on V and 6 bases on J, and the gene matches do not reach 10 bases of it. Reading from cysteine to phenylalanine, the CDR3 counts 15 amino acids. Only the CDR3 portion is preserved as DNA: 45 bases, with reading frame beginning at the first base. This TCR came from a human donor who donated a stem cell graft to a child with acute lymphoblastic leukemia. The chain is encoded by TRBV2 joined to TRBJ2-7, with 10 central nucleotides matching TRBD1. The sequencing here drew on PBMCs from the stem cell graft donor, taken from the stem cell graft. In nucleotides, the sequence is TGTGCCAGCAGTCCTAGGACAGGGGGTTTCGGCGAGCAGTACTTC. The resulting protein is CASSPRTGGFGEQYF.